Shown below are 3 T cell receptor beta chains from a single sample sequenced in a study of blood T cell repertoires in COVID-19. Here immunoSEQ multiplex PCR was the method, and the copy in TCRdb shows in-frame clones only, minus some. Counted here are 75,000 to 80,000 clones, about nine tenths occurring once; the ten biggest clones make up 8.5% to 9.5%. Specimen: peripheral blood. The receptors shown here come from a human donor in a cohort sampled during active COVID-19.

The rearrangement joins TRBV11-3 to TRBJ2-1; 8 bases match TRBD2. The CDR3 contains 15 residues. Germline V gene lookup returns CDR1 SGHNT and CDR2 YENEEA. Trimming at V came to 2 bases and at J to 10 bases, leaving 10 bases not matched to a gene. The CDR3, as DNA: TGTGCCAGCAGCTTATCCCCGACTAGCGCGACCGAGCAGTTCTTC. Translating gives CASSLSPTSATEQFF.

This clone has more than one count but fewer than ten. This sequence joins TRBV6-2 or TRBV6-3 and TRBJ2-7; 7 bases match TRBD1. The CDR3 covers 16 residues. Germline CDR1 MNHEY, CDR2 SVGEGT. The V segment lost 6 bases and the J segment 6 bases; nucleotides outside the gene matches: 17. This CDR3 reads CASSTSGQDADPEQYF. CDR3 nucleotides: TGTGCCAGCAGCACTTCCGGACAGGACGCGGACCCCGAGCAGTACTTC.

V gene TRBV7-8 combines with J gene TRBJ2-1; 9 bases map to TRBD2. Germline V gives CDR1 SGHVS, CDR2 FQNEAQ. This CDR3 is 15 amino acids long. J gave up 3 bases and V 2 bases, and 2 bases lay outside the gene matches. The CDR3 reads CASSLLSGSYNEQFF. The CDR3 DNA sequence: TGTGCCAGCAGCTTACTTAGCGGGAGCTACAATGAGCAGTTCTTC. The full variable domain, rest sourced from reference TRBV7-8 and TRBJ2-1, is GAGVSQSPRYKVAKRGQDVALRCDPISGHVSLFWYQQALGQGPEFLTYFQNEAQLDKSGLPSDRFFAERPEGSVSTLKIQRTQQEDSAVYLCASSLLSGSYNEQFFGPGTRLTVL.